The present entry profiles one T cell receptor (beta chain) with its context. This clone was seen a single time. Its antigen specificity is not known. Base qualities are not recorded, but no much larger clone differs from it by a single base. At study entry, adolescents were screened for latent tuberculosis infection by tuberculin skin test and QuantiFERON-TB GOLD In-Tube IGRA. Immunosequencing was performed on unsorted cryopreserved PBMC, with 80,000 to 100,000 T cells per clinical donor covered on average. Eleven high schools in the Worcester region of the Western Cape, South Africa, served as enrollment sites for adolescents aged 12 to 18 years. Ten M. tuberculosis-infected adolescents and around ten uninfected adolescents were selected, with the two groups matched for age and sex. Adolescent PBMC were isolated from freshly drawn heparinized blood by density centrifugation and cryopreserved. TCR libraries were generated with the immunoSEQ multiplex PCR assay, using TCR-beta and/or TCR-alpha/delta assays for each sample. Amplified TCR libraries were sequenced on the Illumina high-throughput platform. In the authors' own workflow: Clustering and dimensionality reduction relied on pairwise TCRdist distances among GMM-specific receptors from T cells that were either sorted ex vivo or expanded in vitro. Each clinical repertoire was assigned a mean NN-distance score, defined as the average TCRdist to the nearest 10% of tetramer-positive reference sequences. GEM TCR motif frequency was calculated as the fraction of unique TCRs that matched known GEM sequences by V/J usage and CDR3 length. Active tuberculosis was classified by linear discriminant analysis with leave-one-out cross-validation, implemented in scikit-learn. In TCRdb, the immuneACCESS table is reduced to in-frame sequences with V and J assigned. These tables do not hold every clone; where another copy was compared, an unresolved V gene accounts for under half, and the others remain unexplained. For V, J and clone size, that table is used; D and trimming come from the DNA. The sample table contains about 34,000 clones; only one count was recorded for about 97% of them. Roughly 6% of the sample goes to the ten largest clones.

After removal of 2 bases from V and 7 bases from J, the junction retains 3 bases not matched to a gene. The CDR3 sequence holds 14 residues, the cysteine and phenylalanine included. Here the CDR3 DNA is all that survives: 42 bases in frame from base 1. Sequences KGHSH (CDR1) and LQKENI (CDR2) are obtained from the germline V gene. The sample comes from a study of T cells in tuberculosis (dated by TCRdb to 2016 to 2018). For context, the study as a whole: In the study, CD1B tetramers and high-throughput TCR immunosequencing were combined to characterize T cells specific for the mycobacterial lipid antigen glucose monomycolate (GMM). In a South African clinical cohort, IGRA-negative adolescents, IGRA-positive adolescents with latent tuberculosis and adults with active tuberculosis were compared, with some 11 people in each group. Study-wide conclusions, independent of this receptor: Which clinical samples got chosen depended on the availability of cryopreserved specimens, and the active tuberculosis cases were adults, whereas the controls were adolescents. Compared with IGRA-negative controls, TCR-alpha repertoires from active tuberculosis had smaller mean NN-distances to GMM-specific TCRs, which suggests clonal expansion of these TCRs. Using GEM motif frequencies, a classifier achieved around 70% accuracy, whereas a classifier built on the diverse GMM-specific repertoire got to under 90% accuracy (AUROC more than 0.85). Smaller NN-distances were partly driven by shorter CDR3-alpha lengths in active tuberculosis patients, and statistical significance was not reached for the TCR-beta difference.

The chain is encoded by TRBV18 joined to TRBJ2-1, with 9 junctional bases fitting TRBD1. This TCR was recovered from a donor between 10 and 29 years old with latent tuberculosis or without tuberculosis infection. Sequencing input: PBMCs. The nucleotide sequence is given as TGTGCCAGCTCACCAGGGACAGGGATTAATGAGCAGTTCTTC. Translated, it reads CASSPGTGINEQFF.